The 18 T cell receptor beta chains below were found in one sample sequenced in a study of T cell changes during pregnancy in multiple sclerosis. TCRdb keeps only in-frame clones here, not all; method: immunoSEQ multiplex PCR. This table has just over 55,000 clones, under 95% appearing once. This material consisted of peripheral blood, taken after pregnancy. All receptors come from a female donor in good health, enrolled as a control in a pregnancy study.

This chain uses TRBV29-1 with TRBJ2-7, with 9 bases aligning to TRBD1. J lost 4 bases, V lost 3 bases, and 4 bases had no gene match. CDR3 length: 13 amino acids. Germline CDR1 reads SQVTM; CDR2 reads ANQGSEA. CDR3 sequence (DNA): TGCAGCGTTGATACCGGGACAGGGTACGAGCAGTACTTC. Amino acid sequence: CSVDTGTGYEQYF.

V is TRBV4-3 and J is TRBJ2-3; 7 nucleotides agree with TRBD2. CDR1 LGHNA and CDR2 YSLEER come from the germline V gene. V shed 0 bases, J shed 4 bases, and the junction held 4 bases outside the gene matches. The CDR3 has 15 amino acids. CDR3 in DNA: TGCGCCAGCAGCCAAGATCAAGCGGGGTCAGATACGCAGTATTTT. Residues: CASSQDQAGSDTQYF.

This chain uses TRBV7-2 with TRBJ1-5; 9 bases are a match to TRBD1. The CDR3 totals 16 residues. From germline, CDR1 is SGHTA and CDR2 FQGNSA. With 6 bases clipped from V and 5 bases from J, the junction kept 11 bases outside the gene matches. In nucleotides, the CDR3 is TGTGCCAGCAGTCCGCCGACAGGGGGAATCTATCAGCCCCAGCATTTT. It specifies CASSPPTGGIYQPQHF.

The chain employs TRBV7-9 and TRBJ2-3, with D perhaps matching TRBD1 (6 bases). This CDR3 comprises 16 residues. Germline V lookup: CDR1 SEHNR, CDR2 FQNEAQ (reference sequence). Trimming shortened V by 3 bases and J by 5 bases, and 18 bases separated the two germline ends. The CDR3 nucleotides read TGTGCCAGCAGCTTTCCCGAGGGGGAGAGAGTAGATACGCAGTATTTT. It encodes CASSFPEGERVDTQYF.

The V and J genes are TRBV6-5 and TRBJ2-7, with 9 nucleotides matching TRBD1. The junction had 7 bases not matched to a gene; V was cut back by 5 bases and J by 5 bases. Germline CDR1 MNHEY, CDR2 SVGAGI. This CDR3 has 14 amino acids. The CDR3 coding sequence is TGTGCCAGCAGTCGACCCGGGACAGGGAACGAGCAGTACTTC. Its protein product is CASSRPGTGNEQYF.

V and J are TRBV2 and TRBJ2-3; tentative D call: TRBD1 (5 bases). Trimming removed 0 bases at V and 15 bases at J, with 13 bases between. Germline V gives CDR1 SNHLY, CDR2 FYNNEI. The CDR3 length is 12 residues. The CDR3 sequence is CASSEASPGCYF. The CDR3 DNA follows: TGTGCCAGCAGTGAAGCGTCGCCAGGGTGCTATTTT.

The V call is TRBV14, the J call TRBJ2-1; 9 bases are shared with TRBD2. Germline values: CDR1 SGHDN, CDR2 FVKESK. The CDR3 covers 16 residues. The V and J ends lost 6 bases and 8 bases, in that order; junction bases with no gene match: 14. The CDR3 DNA reads TGTGCCAGCAGTCCGACTAGCGGCCTTAGGGGAGATGAGCAGTTCTTC. This translates into CASSPTSGLRGDEQFF.

The rearrangement joins TRBV18 to TRBJ1-3; the D gene is possibly TRBD1 (5 bases). The CDR3 contains 17 residues. Trimming removed 3 bases from V and 3 bases from J, with 18 bases in between. CDR1 is KGHSH and CDR2 is LQKENI in the germline V gene. The CDR3 DNA sequence: TGTGCCAGCTCACCGTCTCTGGGGGGAAGTGGTGGAAACACCATATATTTT. Translation: CASSPSLGGSGGNTIYF.

V usage is TRBV6-6 and J usage is TRBJ2-1, with 10 nucleotides matching TRBD1. Unmatched junction bases numbered 6, after V lost 5 bases and J lost 5 bases. The CDR3 has 15 residues. The V gene's germline CDR1 is MNHNY and CDR2 SVGAGI (reference sequence). Here the CDR3 DNA reads TGTGCCAGCAGTGGCGGGGGGACAGGGGACAATGAGCAGTTCTTC. It yields the protein CASSGGGTGDNEQFF.

J is TRBJ2-3 and V is TRBV10-3; TRBD2 matches 10 bases. Losses at the gene ends were 7 bases for V and 0 bases for J; bases not matched to a gene: 4. The CDR3 length is 15 residues. The germline V gene encodes CDR1 ENHRY and CDR2 SYGVKD. The CDR3 region is CAIKSGRASTDTQYF. The CDR3 DNA is TGTGCCATCAAGAGCGGGAGGGCCAGCACAGATACGCAGTATTTT.

The genes are TRBV28 and TRBJ2-7; the D is unclear. CDR3 length: 14 amino acids. Germline V gene lookup returns CDR1 MDHEN and CDR2 SYDVKM. The germline V and J ends were trimmed by 5 bases and 1 base, with 12 bases remaining between them. The chain's CDR3 is CASSAPGFSYEQYF. CDR3 bases: TGTGCCAGCAGTGCGCCCGGTTTTTCCTACGAGCAGTACTTC.

The chain carries TRBV9 and TRBJ2-7; D gene uncertain. Germline V gene lookup returns CDR1 SGDLS and CDR2 YYNGEE. The ends were cut back, 2 bases at V and 1 base at J, with 13 bases in the middle. The CDR3 extends over 15 amino acids. The CDR3 DNA follows: TGTGCCAGCAGCGTCGGTAATGGTGTGTCCTACGAGCAGTACTTC. It is translated as CASSVGNGVSYEQYF.

The rearrangement links TRBV18 to TRBJ2-5, with D possibly TRBD2 on 6 matching bases. The CDR3 covers 14 residues. Trimming shortened V by 3 bases and J by 2 bases, and 10 bases separated the two germline ends. Looked up from germline, CDR1 is KGHSH and CDR2 is LQKENI. CDR3 bases: TGTGCCAGCTCACCCCGGGCGGGGCAAGAGACCCAGTACTTC. This encodes CASSPRAGQETQYF.

The CDR3, as DNA: TGTGCCAGCAGCTCATCGACGGGGGGCACTGGAAACACCATATATTTT. The encoded protein is CASSSSTGGTGNTIYF. The J gene is TRBJ1-3, the V gene TRBV5-4; a possible D gene is TRBD1 (6 bases). The germline V gene has CDR1 SGHNT and CDR2 YYREEE (reference sequence). The germline V and J ends were trimmed by 3 bases and 2 bases, with 15 bases remaining between them. CDR3 length equals 16 residues.

The chain carries TRBV13 and TRBJ2-1, with 14 bases identical to TRBD2. CDR1 is PRHDT, CDR2 FYEKMQ, per germline (reference sequence). The V gene end was trimmed by 4 bases and the J gene end by 7 bases; junction bases not matched to a gene: 9. The CDR3 runs 17 residues. The CDR3 DNA is TGTGCCAGCAGCTCTACCCCGGGACTAGCGGGAGAAAATGAGCAGTTCTTC. This gives the protein CASSSTPGLAGENEQFF. The full variable domain, with the rest looked up from reference TRBV13 and TRBJ2-1, is AAGVIQSPRHLIKEKRETATLKCYPIPRHDTVYWYQQGPGQDPQFLISFYEKMQSDKGSIPDRFSAQQFSDYHSELNMSSLELGDSALYFCASSSTPGLAGENEQFFGPGTRLTVL.

The chain joins TRBV19 to TRBJ2-3; D may be TRBD2 (6 bases). Germline V gene sequence: CDR1 LNHDA, CDR2 SQIVND (reference sequence). V lost 4 bases and J lost 1, with 12 bases in between. The length of the CDR3 is 15 residues. CDR3: CASSNGEAGTDTQYF. The CDR3 region has the DNA TGTGCCAGTAGTAACGGGGAGGCGGGCACAGATACGCAGTATTTT.

The chain joins TRBV7-3 to TRBJ1-1; D may be TRBD1 (5 bases). This CDR3 is 14 amino acids long. V lost 0 bases and J lost 4, with 9 bases in between. Germline CDR1 SGHTA, CDR2 FQGTGA. CDR3 amino acids: CASSLTGRVTEAFF. CDR3 nucleotides: TGTGCCAGCAGCTTAACTGGCAGGGTCACTGAAGCTTTCTTT.

Here the CDR3 reads CASSPRDRGQTGANVLTF. The CDR3 coding sequence is TGTGCCAGCAGCCCCCGGGACAGGGGGCAGACTGGGGCCAACGTCCTGACTTTC. The V and J genes are TRBV5-5 and TRBJ2-6, with 12 bases identical to TRBD1. Per the germline V gene, CDR1 is SGHKS and CDR2 is YYEKEE (reference sequence). Trimming removed 4 bases from V and 2 bases from J; junction bases left unmatched: 7. The length of the CDR3 is 18 residues.